The source of this TCR beta chain is a study of T cells in Graves' hyperthyroidism and ophthalmopathy. The investigators amplified TCR beta CDR3 regions from RNA transcripts. The HTBI primer set served for first-round RT-PCR of the TCR CDR3. TCRdb used MiXCR to reprocess the multiplex PCR reads, holding one entry per CDR3 protein. In the table there are roughly 750,000 distinct CDR3 sequences, 15% to 20% of which are singletons. This clonotype was recorded at least ten times. The CDR3 length is 15 residues. Germline V lookup: CDR1 ENHRY, CDR2 SYGVKD. V lost 8 bases and J lost 5; bases outside the gene matches: 15.

The receptor comes from a man aged 18 to 30 with Graves' hyperthyroidism. Sequenced input: blood. The V gene is TRBV10-3, the J gene TRBJ2-7; 7 bases map to TRBD1. The chain's CDR3 is CAISPVDTGAHEQYF. CDR3 coding DNA: TGTGCCATCTCTCCAGTGGATACAGGGGCCCACGAGCAGTACTTC.